These 7 T cell receptor beta chains were all obtained from the same sample, sequenced in a study of T cells after yellow fever vaccination (dated by TCRdb to between 2018 and 2021). Libraries were prepared through 5' RACE. Instrument used: Illumina HiSeq 2500. TCRdb passed the public sequencing reads through fastp at Q25 and MiXCR, retaining productive beta sequences. Entries are consolidated by CDR3 protein sequence, retaining the most common genes and DNA. The sample has about 220,000 distinct CDR3 sequences on record, 6.5% to 7.5% of them singletons. About 1% of the sample goes to the ten largest clones. What the treatment or condition label conveys for this sample: live attenuated yellow fever vaccine strain. This sample comprised CD4+ T cells sorted from PBMCs, obtained on the day of the yellow fever booster vaccination. All receptors derive from a man aged 25-45 years who received the YFV17D yellow fever vaccine.

In its sample, this clonotype was seen a few times. The chain is built from TRBV7-2 and TRBJ2-1; D is perhaps TRBD1 (5 bases). CDR3 length equals 15 residues. The V gene's germline CDR1 is SGHTA and CDR2 FQGNSA. The germline V and J ends were trimmed by 2 bases and 7 bases, with 15 bases remaining between them. The CDR3: CASSLTQGSWNEQFF. The CDR3 DNA sequence: TGTGCCAGCAGCTTAACCCAGGGTAGTTGGAATGAGCAGTTCTTC.

This clonotype was seen only a few times. V and J are TRBV5-5 and TRBJ2-4; D remains unclear. V was clipped by 4 bases and J by 1 base, with 9 bases between them. The germline V gene has CDR1 SGHKS and CDR2 YYEKEE (reference sequence). This CDR3 region has 14 residues. CDR3 sequence: CASSRDIAKNIQYF. The CDR3 DNA reads as TGTGCCAGCAGCCGCGACATTGCCAAAAACATTCAGTACTTC.

This chain joins TRBV10-3 and TRBJ1-1; the D gene is possibly TRBD1 (6 bases). Germline CDR1 is ENHRY and CDR2 is SYGVKD. V gave up 8 bases and J gave up 1 base, with 14 bases separating them. This CDR3 is built from 14 residues. The CDR3: CAISYDRRNTEAFF. CDR3 DNA: TGTGCCATCTCTTACGACAGGAGGAACACTGAAGCTTTCTTT.

This clonotype has only a few counts. V usage is TRBV12-3 or TRBV12-4 and J usage is TRBJ1-3, with TRBD1 matching over 7 bases. J lost 0 bases, V lost 5 bases, and 4 bases had no gene match. This CDR3 comprises 15 residues. In DNA form, the CDR3 reads TGTGCCAGCAGTCCCGGGACAGTCTCTGGAAACACCATATATTTT. Amino acid sequence: CASSPGTVSGNTIYF.

This chain links TRBV30 with TRBJ2-6; TRBD2 matches 7 bases. CDR1 and CDR2 (germline): GTSNPN, SVGIG (reference sequence). The CDR3 extends over 15 amino acids. V shed 2 bases and J 4 bases; nucleotides not matched to a gene: 5. The DNA for the CDR3 is TGTGCCTGGAGTAGGCGGGAGCGGGGGGCCAACGTCCTGACTTTC. Translated, it gives CAWSRRERGANVLTF.

This clonotype appeared many times. The chain joins TRBV6-1 to TRBJ1-1; the match to TRBD1 covers 7 bases. The germline gives CDR1 MNHNS, CDR2 SASEGT. V was pared by 1 base and J by 1 base, with 0 bases of the junction left unmatched. This CDR3 region has 14 residues. Here the CDR3 DNA reads TGTGCCAGCAGTGAAGGGACAGGGAACACTGAAGCTTTCTTT. Protein product: CASSEGTGNTEAFF.

This clonotype was counted a few times. The chain's CDR3 is CASSNRASTDTQYF. The CDR3 nucleotides are TGTGCCAGTAGCAACAGGGCTTCAACAGATACGCAGTATTTT. V and J are TRBV19 and TRBJ2-3; perhaps TRBD1 as D (6 bases). Germline lookup yields CDR1 LNHDA and CDR2 SQIVND (reference sequence). The length of the CDR3 is 14 residues. V was clipped by 6 bases and J by 3 bases, with 13 bases between them.